These T cell receptor beta chains were read from a single sample in a study of persistence of HIV-infected CD4 T cells. Assay: immunoSEQ multiplex PCR; the TCRdb copy retains only in-frame clones and omits some. This table has about 28,000 clones, around 80% appearing once. These receptors' antigens are unknown. The source was CD4+ T cells sorted from PBMCs after roughly 20-hour stimulation, collected from a patient who received antiretroviral therapy. Every receptor here comes from an adult man with HIV who was CMV-seropositive. Each CDR3 is given with its conserved first and last residue. The D gene is left open where the match is weak. Rows may omit the clone size; those that give it use once, few, many or a size class.

d_call j_call clone_size cdr3_length v_call cdr3_aa cdr3_nt
. TRBJ2-5 once 14 TRBV6-2/TRBV6-3 CASSYPQSPETQYF TGTGCCAGCAGTTACCCTCAGAGTCCAGAGACCCAGTACTTC
. TRBJ1-2 . 15 TRBV5-1 CASSLAGMNSYGYTF TGCGCCAGCAGCTTGGCGGGGATGAACTCCTATGGCTACACCTTC
. TRBJ1-2 . 14 TRBV7-2 CASSSQGPIYGYTF TGTGCCAGCAGCTCCCAGGGACCGATCTATGGCTACACCTTC
. TRBJ2-7 . 12 TRBV6-5 CASRSWIYEQYF TGTGCCAGCCGAAGCTGGATCTACGAGCAGTACTTC
. TRBJ1-1 once 14 TRBV6-5 CASSSKHGNTEAFF TGTGCCAGCAGTTCAAAACATGGGAACACTGAAGCTTTCTTT
. TRBJ2-2 once 14 TRBV7-9 CASSLGSGLGELFF TGTGCCAGCAGCTTAGGATCGGGACTCGGGGAGCTGTTTTTT
. TRBJ2-4 . 14 TRBV6-5 CASHTQREPTIQYF TGTGCCAGCCATACCCAACGGGAACCTACGATTCAGTACTTC
. TRBJ1-4 . 11 TRBV2 CASSEKLKMFF TGTGCCAGCAGTGAAAAGCTCAAGATGTTTTTT
. TRBJ2-7 . 13 TRBV7-2 CASSLGFGYEQYF TGTGCCAGCAGCTTAGGATTCGGGTACGAGCAGTACTTC
. TRBJ2-7 . 12 TRBV10-1 CASSEFGSEQYF TGCGCCAGCAGTGAGTTCGGGTCCGAGCAGTACTTC
TRBD2 TRBJ2-3 . 15 TRBV9 CASSATGTSGGPGYF TGTGCCAGCAGCGCAACCGGGACTAGCGGGGGGCCAGGGTATTTT
. TRBJ2-2 . 17 TRBV9 CASSVVGGTRNTGELFF TGTGCCAGCAGCGTAGTAGGAGGGACGCGGAACACCGGGGAGCTGTTTTTT
. TRBJ2-7 . 15 TRBV11-2 CASSLAIGVSYEQYF TGTGCCAGCAGCTTAGCAATAGGGGTCTCCTACGAGCAGTACTTC
. TRBJ1-3 . 15 TRBV5-1 CASSSGGPPGNTIYF TGCGCCAGCAGCTCAGGAGGGCCTCCTGGAAACACCATATATTTT
TRBD2 TRBJ2-6 . 14 TRBV5-1 CASRSGAGANVLTF TGCGCCAGCAGGAGCGGGGCCGGGGCCAACGTCCTGACTTTC
TRBD1 TRBJ1-4 . 17 TRBV18 CASSRVLSGQGNEKLFF TGTGCCAGCTCACGGGTCCTCTCTGGACAGGGGAATGAAAAACTGTTTTTT
. TRBJ1-2 . 16 TRBV7-8 CASIPHEEGNNYGYTF TGTGCCAGCATCCCTCATGAGGAGGGGAATAACTATGGCTACACCTTC
. TRBJ2-7 . 12 TRBV10-2 CASKTGDYEQYF TGCGCCAGCAAGACAGGAGACTACGAGCAGTACTTC
. TRBJ2-2 few 14 TRBV2 CAGKQGSNTGELFF TGTGCCGGAAAACAGGGTTCGAACACCGGGGAGCTGTTTTTT
. TRBJ1-5 few 14 TRBV2 CASSAIRVDQPQHF TGTGCCAGCAGTGCAATCAGGGTGGATCAGCCCCAGCATTTT
. TRBJ2-3 . 14 TRBV27 CASSLLGAIPTQYF TGTGCCAGCAGTCTCTTGGGGGCCATCCCTACGCAGTATTTT
. TRBJ1-3 . 15 TRBV27 CASSLAAGVGNTIYF TGTGCCAGCAGTTTAGCGGCAGGGGTAGGAAACACCATATATTTT
. TRBJ2-2 . 14 TRBV28 CAAKQMRDTGELFF TGTGCCGCAAAACAGATGCGAGACACCGGGGAGCTGTTTTTT
TRBD1 TRBJ1-4 . 14 TRBV5-1 CASSPGQVNEKLFF TGCGCCAGCAGCCCGGGACAGGTTAATGAAAAACTGTTTTTT
. TRBJ1-5 . 12 TRBV12-3/TRBV12-4 CASSPILQPQHF TGTGCCAGCAGTCCCATATTGCAGCCCCAGCATTTT
TRBD1 TRBJ1-5 . 15 TRBV27 CASSNGQGRNQPQHF TGTGCCAGCAGTAACGGACAGGGCCGCAATCAGCCCCAGCATTTT
. TRBJ2-3 . 17 TRBV5-8 CASSMGRKPGQGDTQYF TGTGCCAGCAGCATGGGGAGGAAACCGGGTCAGGGAGATACGCAGTATTTT
. TRBJ1-1 . 14 TRBV4-1 CASSGPLKGTEAFF TGCGCCAGCAGCGGCCCCCTGAAGGGCACTGAAGCTTTCTTT